This note documents a single T cell receptor (beta chain) sequence. This entry is derived from a study of Tregs in tolerant kidney transplant recipients. Method: immunoSEQ multiplex PCR; TCRdb's copy keeps in-frame clones and lacks some. The data hold approximately 65,000 clones, with around 84% observed a single time. The clonotype comes from a human donor in good health. The specimen was CD4+ T cells from blood.

The CDR3 region has the DNA TGTGCCAGCAGCCGGGCGGCGGGAGATTGGAATACGCAGTATTTT. Its protein product is CASSRAAGDWNTQYF. This chain connects TRBV14 to TRBJ2-3; the match to TRBD2 covers 7 bases. Germline V gene data show CDR1 as SGHDN and CDR2 as FVKESK. This CDR3 has 15 residues. The V and J ends lost 4 bases and 7 bases, in that order; junction bases with no gene match: 11.